This is a list of T cell receptor beta chains from one sample in a study of shared clonotypes between healthy human individuals. The protocol was immunoSEQ multiplex PCR, while the TCRdb copy is restricted to in-frame clones and leaves out a portion. Counted here are 2,500,000 or so clones, about 90% occurring once; the ten biggest clones make up approximately 0.39%. The sample was naive CD4+ T cells from PBMCs. These receptors came from a man between 18 and 29 years old in good health. Some clones in this sample may be carry-over from other donors' samples. CDR3s include the opening cysteine and the closing phenylalanine or tryptophan. The order of the fields is clone size, J gene, D gene, V gene, CDR3 DNA, CDR3 protein. D genes are given only for firm matches. Size is omitted from some rows. Given values are once, few, many or a class for expanded clones.

.	TRBJ2-1	.	TRBV27	TGTGCCAGCAGCTCGTACTCCAATGAGCAGTTCTTC	CASSSYSNEQFF
.	TRBJ2-1	.	TRBV5-1	TGCGCCAGCAGCAAAGCGACGACGGACAGCTCCTACAATGAGCAGTTCTTC	CASSKATTDSSYNEQFF
.	TRBJ1-5	.	TRBV6-1	TGTGCCAGCAGTGCTAATCAGCCCCAGCATTTT	CASSANQPQHF
.	TRBJ1-3	.	TRBV5-1	TGCGCCAGCAGGCCCCTAACGGACTCTGGAAACACCATATATTTT	CASRPLTDSGNTIYF
.	TRBJ2-4	.	TRBV5-5	TGTGCCAGCAGTGACAGGTTTGGGGCCAAAAACATTCAGTACTTC	CASSDRFGAKNIQYF
.	TRBJ1-5	.	TRBV6-6	TGTGCCAGCACCGCAGGGGAGGTTCAGCCCCAGCATTTT	CASTAGEVQPQHF
.	TRBJ1-3	.	TRBV5-1	TGCGCCAGCACCGACAGCGGGCCGGGAAACACCATATATTTT	CASTDSGPGNTIYF
.	TRBJ2-7	TRBD1	TRBV5-1	TGCGCCAGCAGCTCGATGACAGGGTCCTACGAGCAGTACTTC	CASSSMTGSYEQYF
once	TRBJ2-1	TRBD2	TRBV7-3	TGTGCCAGCAGCTTAAAAACTAGCGGGGCTGCTGAGCAGTTCTTC	CASSLKTSGAAEQFF
once	TRBJ2-7	.	TRBV6-7	TGTGCCAGGCTGACAGGGTTGAGGCGCGGGACCGAGCAGTACTTC	CARLTGLRRGTEQYF
.	TRBJ1-1	.	TRBV25-1	TGTGCCAGCAGTGAGAGGAACACTGAAGCTTTCTTT	CASSERNTEAFF
.	TRBJ2-7	.	TRBV5-1	TGCGCCAGCAGCTTCGACCCTAGCTACTACGAGCAGTACTTC	CASSFDPSYYEQYF
.	TRBJ1-4	.	TRBV2	TGTGCCAGCAGGAGACAGCTTAATGAAAAACTGTTTTTT	CASRRQLNEKLFF
.	TRBJ2-5	TRBD1	TRBV5-6	TGTGCCAGCAGCTTGGGGACAGGGTCCCGAGAGACCCAGTACTTC	CASSLGTGSRETQYF
.	TRBJ2-3	.	TRBV11-2	TGTGCCAGCAGCACCCCTAGCAGGGCTAGAGGAAATACGCAGTATTTT	CASSTPSRARGNTQYF
.	TRBJ2-7	.	TRBV11-2	TGTGCCAGCAGCCCCGAGGTAGCTAACTCCTACGAGCAGTACTTC	CASSPEVANSYEQYF
.	TRBJ1-1	.	TRBV30	TGTGCCTGGAGTGTATTTGGGGTAGGGAACACTGAAGCTTTCTTT	CAWSVFGVGNTEAFF
.	TRBJ2-1	.	TRBV7-2	TGTGCCAGCAGCCAACAAGCGGCCACCTACAATGAGCAGTTCTTC	CASSQQAATYNEQFF
.	TRBJ2-1	TRBD2	TRBV19	TGTGCCAGTAGTATAGGGGAGCGGGATATGTCCTACAATGAGCAGTTCTTC	CASSIGERDMSYNEQFF
once	TRBJ1-2	.	TRBV28	TGTGCCAGCAGTTTAACAGGCCCTAACTATGGCTACACCTTC	CASSLTGPNYGYTF
once	TRBJ2-5	.	TRBV7-8	TGTGCCAGCAGAACAGGACCCCAAGAGACCCAGTACTTC	CASRTGPQETQYF
.	TRBJ2-1	.	TRBV19	TGTGCCAGTAGTATGGGAAGGCGGCTAGGGGGAGGTGAGCAGTTCTTC	CASSMGRRLGGGEQFF
.	TRBJ2-1	.	TRBV10-3	TGTGCCATCAGCGGGACTCACAATGAGCAGTTCTTC	CAISGTHNEQFF
.	TRBJ2-7	.	TRBV7-9	TGTGCCAGCAGCGCACGGACGGGGGAGGCCTACGAGCAGTACTTC	CASSARTGEAYEQYF
.	TRBJ2-1	.	TRBV6-5	TGTGCCAGCAGTTACTTGCCTAGCAGCTACAATGAGCAGTTCTTC	CASSYLPSSYNEQFF
.	TRBJ2-7	.	TRBV5-1	TGCGCCAGCAGCTTGGCCGAGCGGGTCCAACGCCACGAGCAGTACTTC	CASSLAERVQRHEQYF
.	TRBJ2-7	TRBD2	TRBV18	TGTGCCAGCTCACTTCTAGCGGCAACTCTGTCCTACGAGCAGTACTTC	CASSLLAATLSYEQYF
.	TRBJ1-5	.	TRBV6-6	TGTGCCGTCAGGCTTGACGGTAATCAGCCCCAGCATTTT	CAVRLDGNQPQHF
.	TRBJ1-2	TRBD1	TRBV5-4	TGTGCCAGCAGCGGTGGACAGGGGTTAAAGGGCTACACCTTC	CASSGGQGLKGYTF
.	TRBJ1-3	.	TRBV5-1	TGCGCCAGCAGCCCCGGGACGCAAGGAAACACCATATATTTT	CASSPGTQGNTIYF
.	TRBJ2-7	.	TRBV6-1	TGTGCCAGCAGTGGCCCAGGGACTGCCTACGAGCAGTACTTC	CASSGPGTAYEQYF
.	TRBJ2-1	TRBD2	TRBV10-2	TGCGCCAGCATTTTAGCGGGAGGGCGCAATGAGCAGTTCTTC	CASILAGGRNEQFF
.	TRBJ2-1	TRBD2	TRBV5-1	TGCGCCAGCAGCTTGGCCCAAATTAGCGGGAGGGCCAAGCAGTTCTTC	CASSLAQISGRAKQFF
once	TRBJ1-3	.	TRBV2	TGTGCCAGCAGCCCCCCCCGCGGAGGGGGTGTCTGGGCTGGAAACACCATATATTTT	CASSPPRGGGVWAGNTIYF
.	TRBJ1-2	TRBD1	TRBV11-2	TGTGCCAGCAGCCCGACAGGGGGCGCATCCTATGGCTACACCTTC	CASSPTGGASYGYTF
.	TRBJ2-3	.	TRBV7-2	TGTGCCAGCAACGTAGCCCACACAGATACGCAGTATTTT	CASNVAHTDTQYF
.	TRBJ2-1	.	TRBV29-1	TGCAGCGTTGATCGGACGAGCTCCTACAATGAGCAGTTCTTC	CSVDRTSSYNEQFF
.	TRBJ2-1	TRBD1	TRBV5-1	TGCGCCAGCAGCACGGGAAAAGGGACAGGGGTCTACAATGAGCAGTTCTTC	CASSTGKGTGVYNEQFF
.	TRBJ1-2	.	TRBV27	TGTGCCAGCAGTTTAAGAAGGGGGGACTATGGCTACACCTTC	CASSLRRGDYGYTF
.	TRBJ1-1	.	TRBV10-3	TGTGCCATCAGGGGGCAGGACACTGAAGCTTTCTTT	CAIRGQDTEAFF
.	TRBJ2-3	TRBD2	TRBV5-1	TGCGCCAGCAGCTTTCTAGCGGGGGGCACAGATACGCAGTATTTT	CASSFLAGGTDTQYF
.	TRBJ1-4	TRBD1	TRBV5-1	TGCGCCAGCAGCTCGACCGGACAGGGAGGTGAAAAACTGTTTTTT	CASSSTGQGGEKLFF
.	TRBJ1-2	.	TRBV2	TGTGCCAGCAGTGAAGTCCGGGATAACTATGGCTACACCTTC	CASSEVRDNYGYTF
.	TRBJ2-5	.	TRBV4-2	TGTGCCAGCAGCCTAGGCGGACGGGAAGAGACCCAGTACTTC	CASSLGGREETQYF
once	TRBJ2-5	TRBD2	TRBV5-1	TGCGCCAGCAGCCAGGGACTAGCGGGAGTGGAGACCCAGTACTTC	CASSQGLAGVETQYF
.	TRBJ2-3	.	TRBV7-2	TGTGCCAGCAGCCAAGGGACGGTCGTCACAGATACGCAGTATTTT	CASSQGTVVTDTQYF
.	TRBJ2-1	.	TRBV5-1	TGCGCCAGCAGCTTGGTGGACACAACCTACAATGAGCAGTTCTTC	CASSLVDTTYNEQFF
.	TRBJ1-5	.	TRBV27	TGTGCCAGCAGCACCTTTGGGACCCATATCGGAGGGAGTCAGCCCCAGCATTTT	CASSTFGTHIGGSQPQHF
.	TRBJ1-1	.	TRBV5-1	TGCGCCAGCAGCTTGTTCCTGCGGGGCACTGAAGCTTTCTTT	CASSLFLRGTEAFF
.	TRBJ2-2	.	TRBV7-9	TGTGCCAGCAGCCGAGGACAGATCGGGGAGCTGTTTTTT	CASSRGQIGELFF